This is a list of T cell receptor beta chains from one sample in a study of cytomegalovirus exposure and HLA in healthy donors. The assay was immunoSEQ multiplex PCR, and TCRdb's table has in-frame clones only and misses some. The sample consists of 200,000 to 300,000 clones, about 92% of them appearing once. Material for sequencing was PBMCs. The receptors shown here come from a woman younger than 45 in good health and CMV-seronegative. CDR3s include the opening cysteine and the closing phenylalanine or tryptophan. A D gene is named only where the DNA matches it firmly. Clone size is given for some rows only: seen once, a few or many times, or a class if the clone is expanded.

NA	TRBV4-1	TRBJ2-3	NA	CASKDGATDTQYF	TGCGCCAGCAAGGACGGCGCCACAGATACGCAGTATTTT
TRBD2	TRBV19	TRBJ2-7	NA	CASSRLAGGYEQYF	TGTGCCAGTAGTAGGCTAGCGGGAGGCTACGAGCAGTACTTC
NA	TRBV6-5	TRBJ2-1	NA	CASSPGGTNEQFF	TGTGCCAGCAGTCCCGGAGGGACGAATGAGCAGTTCTTC
NA	TRBV6-5	TRBJ2-1	few	CASSYSRVYNEQFF	TGTGCCAGCAGTTACTCACGGGTCTACAATGAGCAGTTCTTC
TRBD2	TRBV7-9	TRBJ2-3	NA	CASSSGLAGGPVLDTQYF	TGTGCCAGCAGCTCTGGACTAGCGGGAGGGCCCGTGTTAGATACGCAGTATTTT
TRBD2	TRBV5-1	TRBJ2-3	NA	CASTEGGPTDTQYF	TGCGCCAGCACCGAGGGAGGGCCAACAGATACGCAGTATTTT
NA	TRBV27	TRBJ2-7	NA	CASRPSTGDEQYF	TGTGCCAGCAGGCCTTCCACGGGGGACGAGCAGTACTTC
NA	TRBV29-1	TRBJ2-2	NA	CSEGRYSGELFF	TGCAGCGAGGGCAGGTACAGCGGGGAGCTGTTTTTT
TRBD1	TRBV29-1	TRBJ2-2	NA	CSGGPGQGSGELFF	TGCAGCGGCGGACCGGGACAGGGGTCCGGGGAGCTGTTTTTT
NA	TRBV4-3	TRBJ2-5	NA	CASSQVYRGGETQYF	TGCGCCAGCAGCCAAGTCTATAGGGGCGGGGAGACCCAGTACTTC
NA	TRBV6-5	TRBJ1-5	once	CASRPALGNQPQHF	TGTGCCAGCAGACCGGCCCTGGGAAATCAGCCCCAGCATTTT
NA	TRBV4-1	TRBJ2-7	NA	CASSQATGFYEQYF	TGCGCCAGCAGCCAAGCTACAGGGTTCTACGAGCAGTACTTC
NA	TRBV29-1	TRBJ1-2	NA	CSVAVPNYGYTF	TGCAGCGTAGCTGTCCCGAACTATGGCTACACCTTC
NA	TRBV2	TRBJ2-1	NA	CASSDKAAREGAFLDNEQFF	TGTGCCAGCAGTGATAAGGCGGCCCGGGAGGGGGCATTTTTGGACAATGAGCAGTTCTTC
NA	TRBV27	TRBJ1-1	NA	CASSFGTGTEAFF	TGTGCCAGCAGTTTTGGGACGGGCACTGAAGCTTTCTTT
NA	TRBV4-2	TRBJ1-5	NA	CASSQALGQGNQPQHF	TGTGCCAGCAGCCAAGCCTTAGGGCAGGGCAATCAGCCCCAGCATTTT
TRBD2	TRBV30	TRBJ2-1	NA	CAWSVKSGGTSGIDEQFF	TGTGCCTGGAGTGTAAAGTCCGGGGGAACTAGCGGGATCGATGAGCAGTTCTTC
TRBD1	TRBV7-2	TRBJ1-5	NA	CASSLNGDSYQPQHF	TGTGCCAGCAGCTTAAACGGGGACAGCTATCAGCCCCAGCATTTT
NA	TRBV7-8	TRBJ2-7	few	CASSLAGNGYEQYF	TGTGCCAGCAGCTTAGCGGGGAACGGCTACGAGCAGTACTTC
NA	TRBV29-1	TRBJ2-3	NA	CSVDGGDTQYF	TGCAGCGTTGATGGGGGGGATACGCAGTATTTT